This is a list of T cell receptor beta chains from one sample in a study of T-cell reconstitution after alpha-beta-depleted transplantation in children. TCRdb ran MiXCR on the PCR reads and lists one entry per CDR3 protein. The sample shows more than 500,000 distinct CDR3 sequences, 11% of them seen only once. The sequences come from PBMCs, mostly from graft donor cells, collected 180 days after TCRalphabeta/CD19-depleted stem cell transplant. The receptors derive from a female patient aged 2 to 10 who had a stem cell transplant for aplastic anemia, so the T cells may come from the graft donor. Both conserved end residues are part of each CDR3. The D gene is left open where the match is weak. Some rows mark clone size as missing; the rest say once, few, many or name a class of expanded clone.

clone_size: few
d_call: .
v_call: TRBV28
j_call: TRBJ1-1
cdr3_aa: CASREPQVNTEAFF
cdr3_nt: TGTGCCAGCAGAGAGCCTCAGGTGAACACTGAAGCTTTCTTT

clone_size: .
d_call: .
v_call: TRBV2
j_call: TRBJ2-4
cdr3_aa: CASSELQAAKNIQYF
cdr3_nt: TGTGCCAGCAGTGAACTGCAGGCAGCCAAAAACATTCAGTACTTC

clone_size: .
d_call: TRBD1
v_call: TRBV19
j_call: TRBJ2-2
cdr3_aa: CASSIRRQGSTGELFF
cdr3_nt: TGTGCCAGTAGTATAAGGCGACAGGGGTCCACCGGGGAGCTGTTTTTT

clone_size: .
d_call: .
v_call: TRBV14
j_call: TRBJ1-3
cdr3_aa: CASSQDRQTDSSGNTIYF
cdr3_nt: TGTGCCAGCAGCCAAGATAGGCAGACAGACTCATCTGGAAACACCATATATTTT

clone_size: few
d_call: TRBD2
v_call: TRBV6-2/TRBV6-3
j_call: TRBJ2-7
cdr3_aa: CASSLAGTVVYEQYF
cdr3_nt: TGTGCCAGCAGCCTAGCGGGAACGGTAGTGTACGAGCAGTACTTC

clone_size: few
d_call: .
v_call: TRBV7-9
j_call: TRBJ2-7
cdr3_aa: CASSLSTSGGSYEQYF
cdr3_nt: TGTGCCAGCAGCTTAAGTACAAGCGGCGGCTCCTACGAGCAGTACTTC

clone_size: many
d_call: .
v_call: TRBV20-1
j_call: TRBJ2-3
cdr3_aa: CSARQGRPTDTQYF
cdr3_nt: TGCAGTGCTAGACAGGGACGGCCGACAGATACGCAGTATTTT

clone_size: .
d_call: .
v_call: TRBV20-1
j_call: TRBJ2-1
cdr3_aa: CSAGQGGSSYTEQFF
cdr3_nt: TGCAGTGCTGGCCAGGGTGGGAGCTCCTACACTGAGCAGTTCTTC

clone_size: .
d_call: TRBD2
v_call: TRBV4-3
j_call: TRBJ2-3
cdr3_aa: CASSLRSGRVTDTQYF
cdr3_nt: TGCGCCAGCAGCCTCCGTAGCGGGAGGGTGACAGATACGCAGTATTTT

clone_size: few
d_call: TRBD2
v_call: TRBV5-1
j_call: TRBJ2-2
cdr3_aa: CASSLFPRGGVNTGELFF
cdr3_nt: TGCGCCAGCAGCCTCTTCCCCCGCGGGGGGGTGAACACCGGGGAGCTGTTTTTT

clone_size: .
d_call: TRBD2
v_call: TRBV20-1
j_call: TRBJ2-2
cdr3_aa: CSARASGTGELFF
cdr3_nt: TGCAGTGCTAGGGCTAGCGGCACCGGGGAGCTGTTTTTT

clone_size: few
d_call: .
v_call: TRBV4-1
j_call: TRBJ1-4
cdr3_aa: CASSHNRLHWGTNEKLFF
cdr3_nt: TGCGCCAGCAGTCATAACAGGCTCCACTGGGGAACTAATGAAAAACTGTTTTTT

clone_size: few
d_call: TRBD2
v_call: TRBV7-3
j_call: TRBJ2-1
cdr3_aa: CASSLRGSAYNEQFF
cdr3_nt: TGTGCCAGCAGCTTACGCGGGAGTGCATACAATGAGCAGTTCTTC

clone_size: few
d_call: .
v_call: TRBV28
j_call: TRBJ2-3
cdr3_aa: CAIAAWAGGIAQYF
cdr3_nt: TGTGCCATCGCGGCATGGGCAGGGGGGATTGCGCAGTATTTT

clone_size: many
d_call: .
v_call: TRBV9
j_call: TRBJ2-3
cdr3_aa: CASSVGFTDTQYF
cdr3_nt: TGTGCCAGCAGCGTAGGTTTCACAGATACGCAGTATTTT

clone_size: .
d_call: .
v_call: TRBV4-1
j_call: TRBJ2-1
cdr3_aa: CASSQDLFPSYNEQFF
cdr3_nt: TGCGCCAGCAGCCAAGATCTTTTCCCCTCCTACAATGAGCAGTTCTTC

clone_size: many
d_call: .
v_call: TRBV7-3
j_call: TRBJ2-3
cdr3_aa: CASSLIQSRADTQYF
cdr3_nt: TGTGCCAGCAGCTTAATCCAGTCCCGAGCAGATACGCAGTATTTT

clone_size: few
d_call: TRBD1
v_call: TRBV9
j_call: TRBJ1-2
cdr3_aa: CASSVEGTVRYGYTF
cdr3_nt: TGTGCCAGCAGCGTAGAGGGGACAGTGAGATATGGCTACACCTTC

clone_size: few
d_call: .
v_call: TRBV4-3
j_call: TRBJ2-5
cdr3_aa: CASSQALPPGKETQYF
cdr3_nt: TGCGCCAGCAGCCAGGCCCTCCCTCCGGGCAAAGAGACCCAGTACTTC

clone_size: .
d_call: .
v_call: TRBV27
j_call: TRBJ2-7
cdr3_aa: CASRVIGGGGSQYF
cdr3_nt: TGTGCCAGCAGAGTAATCGGGGGAGGAGGTTCGCAGTACTTC

clone_size: .
d_call: .
v_call: TRBV5-1
j_call: TRBJ2-7
cdr3_aa: CASSLNRGNEQYF
cdr3_nt: TGCGCCAGCAGTTTGAACCGGGGGAACGAGCAGTACTTC

clone_size: .
d_call: .
v_call: TRBV24-1
j_call: TRBJ2-5
cdr3_aa: CATSDLRRETQYF
cdr3_nt: TGTGCCACCAGTGATTTGCGGAGGGAGACCCAGTACTTC

clone_size: many
d_call: .
v_call: TRBV20-1
j_call: TRBJ2-7
cdr3_aa: CSAPTRDEQYF
cdr3_nt: TGCAGTGCGCCGACTAGAGACGAGCAGTACTTC

clone_size: .
d_call: TRBD1
v_call: TRBV20-1
j_call: TRBJ2-1
cdr3_aa: CSAEDRGRNEQFF
cdr3_nt: TGCAGTGCTGAGGACAGGGGGCGGAATGAGCAGTTCTTC

clone_size: .
d_call: TRBD2
v_call: TRBV9
j_call: TRBJ2-1
cdr3_aa: CASSLTASGHNEQFF
cdr3_nt: TGTGCCAGCAGCCTCACGGCTAGCGGTCACAATGAGCAGTTCTTC

clone_size: many
d_call: .
v_call: TRBV7-2
j_call: TRBJ2-1
cdr3_aa: CASSTLRGQGHHNEQFF
cdr3_nt: TGTGCCAGCAGCACCCTAAGAGGGCAAGGGCACCACAATGAGCAGTTCTTC

clone_size: many
d_call: TRBD2
v_call: TRBV5-6
j_call: TRBJ2-5
cdr3_aa: CASSLITSGSKETQYF
cdr3_nt: TGTGCCAGCAGCTTAATCACTAGCGGGAGTAAGGAGACCCAGTACTTC